This T cell receptor beta chain was identified during a study of blood T cell repertoires in COVID-19. Method: immunoSEQ multiplex PCR; TCRdb's copy keeps in-frame clones and lacks some. The sample records a few hundred thousand clones, around nine tenths being singletons. V shed 1 base and J 3 bases; nucleotides not matched to a gene: 12. CDR1 is SGHTA and CDR2 is FQGNSA in the germline V gene. This CDR3 comprises 18 residues. The rearrangement links TRBV7-2 to TRBJ2-1; 7 nucleotides match TRBD2. The material sequenced was peripheral blood. This clonotype was sampled from a woman between 40 and 55 years old who had recovered from COVID-19. The CDR3 DNA reads TGTGCCAGCAGCTTAGGTCGCGGCCTAGCGGAGGGCTACAATGAGCAGTTCTTC. Translation gives CASSLGRGLAEGYNEQFF.